This passage covers 31 T cell receptor beta chains from one sample sequenced in a study of T cells after yellow fever vaccination. TCRdb re-analysed the 5' RACE reads in MiXCR, keeping a single row per CDR3 protein. The profile shows some 300,000 distinct CDR3 sequences, approximately 10% of them singletons. The sample here was CD4+ T cells sorted from PBMCs, taken 5 days after the yellow fever booster vaccination. The origin of the receptors is a man between 18 and 35 years old who received the YFV17D yellow fever vaccine.

V gene TRBV29-1 combines with J gene TRBJ2-2; D perhaps matches TRBD2 (5 bases). CDR1 is SQVTM, CDR2 ANQGSEA, per germline. This CDR3 spans 13 amino acids. Trimming took 3 bases from V and 6 from J, leaving 11 bases between them. In nucleotides, the CDR3 is TGCAGCGTTGAGGCTAGCTACGCCGGGGAGCTGTTTTTT. This encodes CSVEASYAGELFF.

The chain couples TRBV11-2 to TRBJ2-2; no definite D call. V lost 3 bases to trimming and J lost 7 bases, with 9 bases between them. This CDR3 region has 13 residues. The germline CDR1 and CDR2 sequences are SGHAT and FQNNGV. CDR3 in amino acids: CASSLEFIGELFF. The CDR3 DNA follows: TGTGCCAGCAGCTTGGAATTTATCGGGGAGCTGTTTTTT. The full variable domain, in which reference TRBV11-2 and TRBJ2-2 provide the parts outside the CDR3, is EAGVAQSPRYKIIEKRQSVAFWCNPISGHATLYWYQQILGQGPKLLIQFQNNGVVDDSQLPKDRFSAERLKGVDSTLKIQPAKLEDSAVYLCASSLEFIGELFFGEGSRLTVL.

This clonotype was counted ten times or more. This chain uses TRBV9 with TRBJ2-5; D is unclear. The length of the CDR3 is 16 residues. Trimming took off 0 bases at V and 2 bases at J, with 14 bases between the two ends. CDR1 and CDR2 from the germline V gene are SGDLS and YYNGEE. Here the CDR3 reads CASSVGVNSAQETQYF. In nucleotides, the CDR3 is TGTGCCAGCAGCGTAGGGGTGAATAGTGCACAAGAGACCCAGTACTTC.

This clonotype was seen many times. The chain combines TRBV5-1 with TRBJ2-4, with D hard to call. The V gene's germline CDR1 is SGHRS and CDR2 YFSETQ. This CDR3 contains 14 residues. V shed 0 bases and J shed 5 bases, with 9 bases lying between them. The CDR3 protein is CASSLDAGENIQYF. DNA for the CDR3: TGCGCCAGCAGCTTGGATGCCGGCGAAAACATTCAGTACTTC.

The chain carries TRBV19 and TRBJ2-2; possibly TRBD2 for D (5 bases). Germline V gives CDR1 LNHDA, CDR2 SQIVND (reference sequence). CDR3 length equals 15 residues. V lost 5 bases, J lost 4 bases, and 14 bases lay in between. CDR3 sequence reads: CASSRSDLGTGELFF. Here the CDR3 DNA reads TGTGCCAGTAGTCGTAGCGATCTGGGCACCGGGGAGCTGTTTTTT. Full variable domain (remainder filled in from reference TRBV19 and TRBJ2-2): DGGITQSPKYLFRKEGQNVTLSCEQNLNHDAMYWYRQDPGQGLRLIYYSQIVNDFQKGDIAEGYSVSREKKESFPLTVTSAQKNPTAFYLCASSRSDLGTGELFFGEGSRLTVL.

This clonotype was observed a few times. V is TRBV2 and J is TRBJ2-2; no definite D call. The CDR3 totals 13 residues. Trimming stripped 5 bases from V and 3 bases from J, with 7 bases between. CDR1 and CDR2 from the germline V gene are SNHLY and FYNNEI. In DNA form, the CDR3 reads TGTGCCAGCAGTCGACACGACACCGGGGAGCTGTTTTTT. Amino acids: CASSRHDTGELFF.

This clonotype was seen a handful of times. V gene TRBV28 combines with J gene TRBJ2-7, with unresolved D. The V end was cut by 6 bases, the J end by 0 bases, with 12 bases between. Germline V gives CDR1 MDHEN, CDR2 SYDVKM. The CDR3 spans 14 residues. CDR3 coding DNA: TGTGCCAGCAGCCCGGAATCCTCCTCCTACGAGCAGTACGTC. This codes for CASSPESSSYEQYV.

This clonotype was counted a few times. The genes are TRBV20-1 and TRBJ1-6; tentative D call: TRBD1 (5 bases). Trimming stripped 3 bases from V and 6 bases from J, with 15 bases between. This CDR3 contains 15 residues. Germline CDR1 and CDR2: DFQATT and SNEGSKA (reference sequence). CDR3 nucleotide sequence: TGCAGTGCTAGGGCCTCGGATCAGGGTAATTCACCCCTCCACTTT. It codes for CSARASDQGNSPLHF.

This sequence joins TRBV3-1 and TRBJ2-1, with TRBD1 matching over 9 bases. The length of the CDR3 is 18 residues. Losses at the gene ends were 4 bases for V and 5 bases for J; bases not matched to a gene: 15. CDR1 LGHDT and CDR2 YNNKEL come from the germline V gene (reference sequence). This CDR3 is CASSPSYRGLTPHNEQFF. CDR3 nucleotide sequence: TGTGCCAGCAGCCCGTCCTACAGGGGGCTCACACCTCACAATGAGCAGTTCTTC.

This chain connects TRBV15 to TRBJ1-5, with 7 nucleotides matching TRBD1. This CDR3 spans 16 amino acids. Trimming cost V 0 bases and J 4 bases; bases outside gene matches: 6. Germline lookup yields CDR1 LNHNV and CDR2 YYDKDF (reference sequence). This CDR3 is CATSRDRDRFNQPQHF. DNA for the CDR3: TGTGCCACCAGCAGAGATCGGGACAGATTTAATCAGCCCCAGCATTTT.

The table lists this clonotype with many counts. This chain links TRBV9 with TRBJ1-2; D gene unclear. CDR1 and CDR2 (germline): SGDLS, YYNGEE. The CDR3 runs 12 residues. V was pared by 0 bases and J by 7 bases, with 7 bases between. The CDR3: CASSVGGGGYTF. CDR3 nucleotides: TGTGCCAGCAGCGTAGGAGGAGGTGGCTACACCTTC.

The chain uses TRBV3-1 and TRBJ1-6; TRBD1 might be the D (5 bases). The CDR3 is made up of 17 amino acids. From germline, CDR1 is LGHDT and CDR2 YNNKEL (reference sequence). The V end was cut by 1 base, the J end by 5 bases, with 15 bases between. The CDR3 coding sequence is TGTGCCAGCAGCCAAGGATCGGCAGGGACCAATAATTCACCCCTCCACTTT. This translates into CASSQGSAGTNNSPLHF.

The rearrangement joins TRBV2 to TRBJ2-2; either TRBD1 or TRBD2 may fit D (6 bases each). This CDR3 has 14 amino acids. V gave up 2 bases and J gave up 7 bases, with 11 bases separating them. Germline values: CDR1 SNHLY, CDR2 FYNNEI. CDR3 in DNA: TGTGCCAGCAGTGAATTGGGGGGCGGCGGGGAGCTGTTTTTT. This encodes CASSELGGGGELFF.

Only a few counts were recorded for this clonotype. The chain recombines TRBV15 with TRBJ2-7, with TRBD2 identical over 7 bases. Germline V gives CDR1 LNHNV, CDR2 YYDKDF (reference sequence). Trimming removed 0 bases from V and 3 bases from J; junction bases left unmatched: 5. The CDR3 spans 15 residues. For the CDR3, the DNA is TGTGCCACCAGCAGAGATAGGACTAGTAGCTACGAGCAGTACTTC. This sequence encodes CATSRDRTSSYEQYF.

This sequence joins TRBV6-2 or TRBV6-3 and TRBJ2-1, with 9 bases aligning to TRBD2. Trimming removed 7 bases from V and 6 bases from J; junction bases left unmatched: 16. Germline CDR1 reads MNHEY; CDR2 reads SVGEGT. This CDR3 has 17 amino acids. The CDR3 reads CASTSTTWRGGSNEQFF. The CDR3 nucleotides read TGTGCCAGCACCTCCACTACTTGGCGGGGGGGCAGCAATGAGCAGTTCTTC.

This clonotype was detected ten times or more. V is TRBV4-3 and J is TRBJ2-5, with 12 bases lining up with TRBD2. The trim removed 0 bases at V and 5 bases at J, leaving 7 bases unmatched. CDR3 length: 17 residues. Per the germline V gene, CDR1 is LGHNA and CDR2 is YSLEER. DNA of the CDR3: TGCGCCAGCAGCCAAGATCCTAGCGGGGGGGCCAGGGAGACCCAGTACTTC. Encoded protein: CASSQDPSGGARETQYF.

There are a few counts of this clonotype. This chain joins TRBV5-1 and TRBJ2-6, with TRBD1 as a possible D gene (6 bases). CDR1 is SGHRS, CDR2 YFSETQ, per germline. The length of the CDR3 is 15 residues. V was shortened by 6 bases and J by 2 bases, with 12 bases between the two germline ends. The CDR3 sequence: CASTNRVAGANVLTF. The CDR3 nucleotides are TGCGCCAGCACCAACAGGGTGGCTGGGGCCAACGTCCTGACTTTC. Full variable domain (outside the CDR3, taken from reference TRBV5-1 and TRBJ2-6): KAGVTQTPRYLIKTRGQQVTLSCSPISGHRSVSWYQQTPGQGLQFLFEYFSETQRNKGNFPGRFSGRQFSNSRSEMNVSTLELGDSALYLCASTNRVAGANVLTFGAGSRLTVL.

There are a few counts of this clonotype. The chain couples TRBV6-2 or TRBV6-3 to TRBJ1-2; no clear D gene. Per germline, CDR1 MNHEY and CDR2 SVGEGT. The CDR3 is made up of 15 amino acids. V was clipped by 2 bases and J by 5 bases, with 15 bases between them. CDR3 amino acids: CASSYVLVGPYGYTF. In nucleotides, the CDR3 is TGTGCCAGCAGTTACGTCCTAGTGGGTCCGTATGGCTACACCTTC.

The rearrangement links TRBV12-3 or TRBV12-4 to TRBJ1-6; D is perhaps TRBD1 (5 bases). Trimming left V 6 bases short and J 13 bases short, with 13 bases between. The CDR3 runs 12 residues. CDR3 DNA: TGTGCCAGCAGCACACCTTGGGGGCCCCTCCACTTT. This codes for CASSTPWGPLHF.

This clonotype has a handful of counts. The CDR3 region has the DNA TGCGCCAGCAGCCCGGGGCGAGGGCCTAATGAAAAACTGTTTTTT. Encoded protein: CASSPGRGPNEKLFF. J is TRBJ1-4 and V is TRBV5-1, with a weak D call TRBD1 (5 bases). With 4 bases removed from V and 3 bases from J, the gap between germline ends came to 13 bases. The CDR3 totals 15 residues. CDR1 is SGHRS, CDR2 YFSETQ, per germline.

This clonotype was recorded at least ten times. The chain employs TRBV20-1 and TRBJ2-3; TRBD2 aligns across 8 bases. The CDR3 spans 15 residues. V was pared by 5 bases and J by 2 bases, with 9 bases of the junction left unmatched. Germline values: CDR1 DFQATT, CDR2 SNEGSKA (reference sequence). The CDR3 region has the DNA TGCAGTGCTCCCGGGGGGGCCGGGAACACAGATACGCAGTATTTT. It specifies CSAPGGAGNTDTQYF.

This clonotype turned up a few times. This chain uses TRBV4-3 with TRBJ1-2; 9 bases map to TRBD1. Trimming at V came to 0 bases and at J to 8 bases, leaving 10 bases not matched to a gene. CDR1 LGHNA and CDR2 YSLEER come from the germline V gene. The CDR3 loop spans 16 amino acids. The CDR3 sequence is CASSQETGTGRRGYTF. The CDR3 nucleotides read TGCGCCAGCAGCCAAGAAACTGGGACAGGGAGGCGAGGCTACACCTTC.

This clonotype came up many times. The V gene is TRBV7-2, the J gene TRBJ1-1; D might be TRBD1 (5 bases). Per germline, CDR1 SGHTA and CDR2 FQGNSA. CDR3 length: 15 residues. V gave up 5 bases and J gave up 1 base, with 14 bases separating them. This CDR3 reads CASSLTGTANTEAFF. In DNA, the CDR3 is TGTGCCAGCAGCCTTACCGGGACTGCGAACACTGAAGCTTTCTTT.

In its sample, this clonotype was seen many times. The chain joins TRBV4-3 to TRBJ1-2; 8 nucleotides align to TRBD1. The J segment lost 7 bases and the V segment lost 1 base, leaving 5 bases of the junction unmatched. Germline V gives CDR1 LGHNA, CDR2 YSLEER. The length of the CDR3 is 14 residues. The CDR3 sequence is CASSQVQGASGYTF. DNA for the CDR3: TGCGCCAGCAGCCAAGTCCAGGGGGCCAGTGGCTACACCTTC.

The V and J genes are TRBV11-2 and TRBJ2-3; D not certain. Germline values: CDR1 SGHAT, CDR2 FQNNGV. The CDR3 length is 13 residues. The V and J ends lost 0 bases and 7 bases respectively, with 8 bases between them. CDR3 coding DNA: TGTGCCAGCAGCTTAGATTTACCTTATACGCAGTATTTT. The encoded protein is CASSLDLPYTQYF.

In its sample, this clonotype was seen a few times. The chain recombines TRBV6-1 with TRBJ2-7; a possible D gene is TRBD2 (5 bases). V was cut by 2 bases and J by 3 bases, with 8 bases left in between. CDR1 is MNHNS, CDR2 SASEGT, per germline. The CDR3 contains 13 residues. The CDR3 nucleotides are TGTGCCAGCAGTGAAACCCGGGACTACGAGCAGTACTTC. It yields the protein CASSETRDYEQYF.

The V call is TRBV24-1, the J call TRBJ2-7; D might be TRBD2 (5 bases). V shed 9 bases and J shed 2 bases, with 10 bases lying between them. Germline lookup yields CDR1 KGHDR and CDR2 SFDVKD. The CDR3 runs 12 residues. CDR3 amino acids: CATSRRPYEQYF. The DNA for the CDR3 is TGTGCCACCTCACGGAGGCCCTACGAGCAGTACTTC.

This clonotype came up a few times. This chain uses TRBV24-1 with TRBJ2-3; the D is unclear. Germline values: CDR1 KGHDR, CDR2 SFDVKD. V dropped 4 bases and J dropped 7 bases, with 11 bases sitting between them. This CDR3 spans 13 amino acids. The CDR3 nucleotides are TGTGCCACCAGTGACGGCGGACGCAATACGCAGTATTTT. Protein: CATSDGGRNTQYF.

The V gene is TRBV6-5, the J gene TRBJ1-1, with D maybe TRBD1 (6 bases). CDR1 is MNHEY and CDR2 is SVGAGI in the germline V gene. With 6 bases removed from V and 5 bases from J, the gap between germline ends came to 13 bases. CDR3 length: 13 residues. CDR3: CASRGGRTTEAFF. The CDR3 nucleotides read TGTGCCAGCAGAGGGGGGAGGACTACTGAAGCTTTCTTT.

This clonotype was seen a handful of times. This chain links TRBV20-1 with TRBJ1-5, with D possibly TRBD1 on 5 matching bases. The CDR3 is 15 residues long. Trimming removed 5 bases from V and 4 bases from J, with 18 bases in between. Germline assignment: CDR1 DFQATT and CDR2 SNEGSKA (reference sequence). The CDR3 loop is CSAPDSIRGNQPQHF. The CDR3 DNA reads TGCAGTGCTCCTGACTCAATAAGGGGTAATCAGCCCCAGCATTTT.

The sample holds a few counts of this clonotype. The V call is TRBV14, the J call TRBJ1-5; 10 bases fit TRBD1. Germline CDR1 is SGHDN and CDR2 is FVKESK. CDR3 length equals 14 residues. The V gene end was trimmed by 4 bases and the J gene end by 11 bases; junction bases not matched to a gene: 8. CDR3 in amino acids: CASSLWTGGLAQHF. The CDR3 bases are TGTGCCAGCAGCCTTTGGACAGGGGGGTTAGCCCAGCATTTT.